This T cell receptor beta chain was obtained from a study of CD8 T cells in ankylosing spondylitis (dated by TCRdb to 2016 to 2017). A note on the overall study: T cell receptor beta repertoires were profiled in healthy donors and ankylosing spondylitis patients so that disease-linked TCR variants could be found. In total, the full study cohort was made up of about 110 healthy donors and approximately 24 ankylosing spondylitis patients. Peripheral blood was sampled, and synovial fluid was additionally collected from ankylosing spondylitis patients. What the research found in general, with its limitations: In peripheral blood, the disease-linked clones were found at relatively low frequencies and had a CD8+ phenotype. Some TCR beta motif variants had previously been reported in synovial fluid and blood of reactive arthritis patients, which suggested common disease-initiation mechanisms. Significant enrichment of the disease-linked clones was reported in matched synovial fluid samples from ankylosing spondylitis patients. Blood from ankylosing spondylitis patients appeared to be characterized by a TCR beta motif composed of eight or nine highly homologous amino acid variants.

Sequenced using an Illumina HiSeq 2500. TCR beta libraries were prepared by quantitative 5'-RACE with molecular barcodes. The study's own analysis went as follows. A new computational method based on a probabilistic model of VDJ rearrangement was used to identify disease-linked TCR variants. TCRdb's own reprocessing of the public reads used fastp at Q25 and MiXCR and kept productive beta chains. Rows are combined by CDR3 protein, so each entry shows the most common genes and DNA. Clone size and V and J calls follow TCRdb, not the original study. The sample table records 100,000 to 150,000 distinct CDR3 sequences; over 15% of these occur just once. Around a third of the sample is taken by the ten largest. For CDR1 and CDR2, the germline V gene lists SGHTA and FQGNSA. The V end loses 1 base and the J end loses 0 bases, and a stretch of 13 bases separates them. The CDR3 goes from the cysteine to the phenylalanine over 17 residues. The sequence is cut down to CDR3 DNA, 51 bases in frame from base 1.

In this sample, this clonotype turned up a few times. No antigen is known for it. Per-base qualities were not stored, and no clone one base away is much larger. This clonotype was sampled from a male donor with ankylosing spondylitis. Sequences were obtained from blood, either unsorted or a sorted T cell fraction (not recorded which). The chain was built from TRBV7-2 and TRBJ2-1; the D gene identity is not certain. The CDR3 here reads CASSLVSLLSSYNEQFF. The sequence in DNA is TGTGCCAGCAGCTTAGTAAGTCTACTTAGCTCCTACAATGAGCAGTTCTTC. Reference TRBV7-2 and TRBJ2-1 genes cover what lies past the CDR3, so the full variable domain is GAGVSQSPSNKVTEKGKDVELRCDPISGHTALYWYRQSLGQGLEFLIYFQGNSAPDKSGLPSDRFSAERTGGSVSTLTIQRTQQEDSAVYLCASSLVSLLSSYNEQFFGPGTRLTVL.